These 23 T cell receptor beta chains originate from one sample sequenced in a study of T-cell reconstitution after alpha-beta-depleted transplantation in children. A TCRbeta library incorporating unique molecular identifiers was prepared. TCRdb re-called the PCR reads through MiXCR, storing one row per CDR3 protein. The table includes 670,000 or so distinct CDR3 sequences, 13% detected once. The sequenced sample was PBMCs, obtained before TCRalphabeta/CD19-depleted stem cell transplant. The receptors derive from a girl aged 2 to 10 with congenital amegakaryocytic thrombocytopenia, due to receive a stem cell transplant.

This sequence joins TRBV27 and TRBJ2-3; D is perhaps TRBD1 or TRBD2 (5 bases each). The CDR3 has 15 amino acids. V was clipped by 1 base and J by 3 bases, with 11 bases between them. CDR1 is MNHEY, CDR2 SMNVEV, per germline (reference sequence). CDR3 region: CASSLFLAGTDTQYF. The CDR3 nucleotides read TGTGCCAGCAGTTTATTTCTAGCAGGGACAGATACGCAGTATTTT.

This clonotype was picked up many times. The chain has TRBV7-9 and TRBJ2-5, with 8 bases that match TRBD1. V lost 4 bases, J lost 2 bases, and 3 bases stayed unmatched. Germline V gene data show CDR1 as SEHNR and CDR2 as FQNEAQ (reference sequence). The CDR3 totals 14 residues. The CDR3 region is CASSSDRVQETQYF. CDR3 DNA sequence: TGTGCCAGCAGCTCGGACAGGGTTCAAGAGACCCAGTACTTC.

This clonotype was counted ten times or more. V and J are TRBV7-9 and TRBJ1-3; D unclear. Trimming removed 3 bases at V and 3 bases at J, with 6 bases between. The CDR3 contains 13 residues. Germline V lookup: CDR1 SEHNR, CDR2 FQNEAQ (reference sequence). In DNA form, the CDR3 reads TGTGCCAGCAGCTTGTCAGATGGAAACACCATATATTTT. Its protein is CASSLSDGNTIYF. The full variable domain, rest sourced from reference TRBV7-9 and TRBJ1-3, is DTGVSQNPRHKITKRGQNVTFRCDPISEHNRLYWYRQTLGQGPEFLTYFQNEAQLEKSRLLSDRFSAERPKGSFSTLEIQRTEQGDSAMYLCASSLSDGNTIYFGEGSWLTVV.

This clonotype appeared many times. The J gene is TRBJ2-3, the V gene TRBV20-1; D is uncertain. Trimming stripped 7 bases from V and 2 bases from J, with 10 bases between. This CDR3 comprises 12 residues. CDR1 DFQATT and CDR2 SNEGSKA come from the germline V gene (reference sequence). CDR3 sequence: CSGLAVTDTQYF. The CDR3 nucleotides are TGCAGTGGGCTGGCTGTCACAGATACGCAGTATTTT.

The V and J genes are TRBV12-3 or TRBV12-4 and TRBJ1-1; D unclear. The CDR3 consists of 12 residues. V gave up 2 bases and J gave up 6 bases, with 7 bases separating them. The CDR3 DNA follows: TGTGCCAGCAGTTTAATCGGCTCTGAAGCTTTCTTT. Residues: CASSLIGSEAFF.

This clonotype was seen many times. The V and J genes are TRBV6-5 and TRBJ2-3; D gene ambiguous. There are 15 residues in the CDR3. The V gene's germline CDR1 is MNHEY and CDR2 SVGAGI. Deletions cut 3 bases from V and 0 bases from J, with 10 bases between. The CDR3 spells CASSYRPESTDTQYF. The DNA for the CDR3 is TGTGCCAGCAGTTATCGACCCGAAAGCACAGATACGCAGTATTTT.

This clonotype was found a few times. The rearrangement joins TRBV20-1 to TRBJ2-3, with 8 bases lining up with TRBD2. The germline CDR1 and CDR2 sequences are DFQATT and SNEGSKA (reference sequence). Germline trimming cut 4 bases from V and 0 bases from J; bases unmatched to any gene: 3. The CDR3 covers 14 residues. CDR3 nucleotide sequence: TGCAGTGCTAATAGCGGGGTCAGCACAGATACGCAGTATTTT. It yields the protein CSANSGVSTDTQYF.

This clonotype showed up many times. V is TRBV5-1 and J is TRBJ2-2; no definite D call. The ends were cut back, 4 bases at V and 2 bases at J, with 15 bases in the middle. Per germline, CDR1 SGHRS and CDR2 YFSETQ. The CDR3 totals 16 residues. The CDR3 spells CASSPKLRTNTGELFF. The DNA of the CDR3 is TGCGCCAGCAGCCCTAAACTACGAACTAACACCGGGGAGCTGTTTTTT.

This clonotype has more than one count but fewer than ten. This chain connects TRBV2 to TRBJ2-1; D not certain. Germline-derived CDR1 and CDR2 are SNHLY and FYNNEI. The CDR3 length is 14 residues. Trimming stripped 7 bases from V and 9 bases from J, with 19 bases between. In nucleotides, the CDR3 is TGTGCCAGCAAGATGCTACCTGTTTATGTTGAGCAGTTCTTC. Its translation is CASKMLPVYVEQFF.

The chain couples TRBV20-1 to TRBJ2-1; TRBD2 matches 9 bases. The V gene's germline CDR1 is DFQATT and CDR2 SNEGSKA (reference sequence). V gave up 1 base and J gave up 7 bases; unmatched junction bases: 11. This CDR3 is built from 16 residues. CDR3 loop: CSARVPLGTSSNEQFF. The DNA for the CDR3 is TGCAGTGCTAGAGTGCCTTTAGGGACTAGCAGTAATGAGCAGTTCTTC.

There are many counts of this clonotype. The rearrangement links TRBV29-1 to TRBJ2-2; D perhaps matches TRBD1 (5 bases). The CDR3 sequence is 14 residues long. CDR1 SQVTM and CDR2 ANQGSEA come from the germline V gene. The V end was cut by 4 bases, the J end by 0 bases, with 9 bases between. The CDR3 protein is CSVARGTNTGELFF. The CDR3 DNA reads as TGCAGCGTTGCTAGGGGTACGAACACCGGGGAGCTGTTTTTT.

This clonotype has at least ten counts. V usage is TRBV5-5 and J usage is TRBJ1-1; D call uncertain. The CDR3 covers 16 residues. Germline values: CDR1 SGHKS, CDR2 YYEKEE (reference sequence). V was clipped by 4 bases and J by 1 base, with 17 bases between them. CDR3: CASSLGPGGRNTEAFF. DNA for the CDR3: TGTGCCAGCAGCCTCGGCCCGGGAGGTAGGAACACTGAAGCTTTCTTT.

Only a few counts were recorded for this clonotype. This chain links TRBV24-1 with TRBJ2-7, with D possibly TRBD2 on 6 matching bases. The V end lost 7 bases, the J end lost 3 bases, and 33 bases lay between the germline ends. This CDR3 region has 20 residues. Per the germline V gene, CDR1 is KGHDR and CDR2 is SFDVKD. CDR3 in amino acids: CATRGRASESRNPDIYEQYF. CDR3 in DNA: TGTGCCACCAGGGGAAGAGCTAGCGAGAGCCGGAACCCTGATATCTACGAGCAGTACTTC.

This clonotype has ten or more counts. The V call is TRBV29-1, the J call TRBJ1-3; D is undetermined. From germline, CDR1 is SQVTM and CDR2 ANQGSEA. V was trimmed by 3 bases and J by 0 bases, leaving 9 bases between them. The CDR3 covers 14 residues. CDR3 DNA sequence: TGCAGCGTTGAGACGGGGAGCTCTGGAAACACCATATATTTT. Protein: CSVETGSSGNTIYF.

This rearrangement joins TRBV5-1 to TRBJ2-1, with 13 bases fitting TRBD2. The CDR3 loop spans 19 amino acids. Germline CDR1 SGHRS, CDR2 YFSETQ. V was clipped by 2 bases and J by 0 bases; unmatched bases: 8. The CDR3 here is CASSLLAGGKGTSYNEQFF. CDR3 sequence (DNA): TGCGCCAGCAGCTTACTAGCGGGAGGGAAGGGGACCTCCTACAATGAGCAGTTCTTC.

This clonotype was counted many times. The chain combines TRBV5-1 with TRBJ1-5; 9 nucleotides agree with TRBD1. V shed 1 base and J 4 bases; nucleotides not matched to a gene: 3. CDR3 length: 15 residues. Germline CDR1 SGHRS, CDR2 YFSETQ. CDR3 DNA sequence: TGCGCCAGCAGCTTGACAGGGGGCGCGAATCAGCCCCAGCATTTT. Translation gives CASSLTGGANQPQHF.

This chain joins TRBV2 and TRBJ2-5; D could derive from TRBD1 or TRBD2 (5 bases each). V lost 3 bases and J lost 2, with 10 bases in between. The CDR3 has 14 residues. From germline, CDR1 is SNHLY and CDR2 FYNNEI. In nucleotides, the CDR3 is TGTGCCAGCAGTGACCCTGGGGGTCAAGAGACCCAGTACTTC. Its protein is CASSDPGGQETQYF.

This clonotype was counted only a few times. The chain has TRBV20-1 and TRBJ2-3; TRBD1 or TRBD2 may be the D gene (5 bases each). The V end lost 5 bases, the J end lost 0 bases, and 12 bases lay between the germline ends. This CDR3 is 14 amino acids long. Germline lookup yields CDR1 DFQATT and CDR2 SNEGSKA (reference sequence). CDR3 DNA: TGCAGTGCTGAGGGGACCCATAGCACAGATACGCAGTATTTT. Translated, it gives CSAEGTHSTDTQYF.

The chain combines TRBV5-1 with TRBJ2-7; TRBD2 aligns across 7 bases. The CDR3 has 17 residues. Unmatched junction bases numbered 16, after V lost 0 bases and J lost 7 bases. Germline V lookup: CDR1 SGHRS, CDR2 YFSETQ. CDR3 amino acids: CASSLAGRQLLLQEQYF. The CDR3, as DNA: TGCGCCAGCAGCTTGGCCGGGAGGCAGCTACTACTACAGGAGCAGTACTTC.

This clonotype was counted at least ten times. The chain links TRBV15 to TRBJ2-5, with D uncertain. V lost 0 bases and J lost 5, with 13 bases in between. Germline CDR1 reads LNHNV; CDR2 reads YYDKDF (reference sequence). The CDR3 contains 15 residues. CDR3 amino acids: CATSRDPRGLETQYF. CDR3 coding DNA: TGTGCCACCAGCAGAGATCCCCGTGGTCTTGAGACCCAGTACTTC.

CDR3 amino acids: CAGGVGTEAFF. The CDR3 DNA is TGTGCCGGGGGGGTTGGCACTGAAGCTTTCTTT. The genes are TRBV2 and TRBJ1-1; D is possibly TRBD1 (5 bases). The length of the CDR3 is 11 residues. From germline, CDR1 is SNHLY and CDR2 FYNNEI. The V gene lost 11 bases and the J gene lost 4 bases, with 11 bases spanning the gap.

The J gene is TRBJ1-2, the V gene TRBV3-1; D is unresolved. Looked up from germline, CDR1 is LGHDT and CDR2 is YNNKEL (reference sequence). The CDR3 covers 15 residues. The V end was cut by 1 base, the J end by 4 bases, with 13 bases between. The CDR3 nucleotides read TGTGCCAGCAGCCAAGGTTTAGTGAGGCCCTATGGCTACACCTTC. Residues: CASSQGLVRPYGYTF.

This clonotype has a count of ten or more. CDR3 in DNA: TGCGCCAGCAGACCGTTGGGCGACAGGTCTTCCTACGAGCAGTACTTC. Protein sequence: CASRPLGDRSSYEQYF. The chain couples TRBV5-1 to TRBJ2-7; TRBD1 might be the D (6 bases). CDR1 is SGHRS and CDR2 is YFSETQ in the germline V gene. Trimming shortened V by 5 bases and J by 1 base, and 19 bases separated the two germline ends. This CDR3 has 16 amino acids. Together with reference TRBV5-1 and TRBJ2-7, the CDR3 gives the full variable domain: KAGVTQTPRYLIKTRGQQVTLSCSPISGHRSVSWYQQTPGQGLQFLFEYFSETQRNKGNFPGRFSGRQFSNSRSEMNVSTLELGDSALYLCASRPLGDRSSYEQYFGPGTRLTVT.